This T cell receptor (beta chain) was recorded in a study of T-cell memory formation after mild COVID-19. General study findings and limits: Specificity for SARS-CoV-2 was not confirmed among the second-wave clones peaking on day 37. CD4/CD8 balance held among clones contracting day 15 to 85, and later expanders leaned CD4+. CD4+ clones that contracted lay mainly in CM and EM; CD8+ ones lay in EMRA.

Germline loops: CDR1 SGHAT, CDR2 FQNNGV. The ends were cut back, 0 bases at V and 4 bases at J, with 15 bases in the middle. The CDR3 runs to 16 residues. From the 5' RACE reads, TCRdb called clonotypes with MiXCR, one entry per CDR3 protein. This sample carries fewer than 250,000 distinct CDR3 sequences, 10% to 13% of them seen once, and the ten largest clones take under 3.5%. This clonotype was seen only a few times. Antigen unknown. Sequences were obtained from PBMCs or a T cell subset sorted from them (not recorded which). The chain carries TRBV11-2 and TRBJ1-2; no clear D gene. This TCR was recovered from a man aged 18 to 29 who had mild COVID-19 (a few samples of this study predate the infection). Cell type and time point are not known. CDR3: CASSLDPSSGLYGYTF. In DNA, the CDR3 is TGTGCCAGCAGCTTAGATCCCTCCTCAGGCCTCTATGGCTACACCTTC.